The clone carrying this T cell receptor (beta chain) has only one observation. The target antigen is unknown. This sample is part of a study of OX40 agonist ivuxolimab in advanced cancers. Study at large: Age averaged around 60 years (range roughly 23 to 79), and approximately 80% were male.

Profiled with immunoSEQ multiplex PCR; TCRdb holds only in-frame clones, not every one. This sample has 90,000 to 95,000 clones, with 84% found just once. Study conclusions and caveats: Patients who responded partially at 0.1-3.0 mg/kg showed clonal expansion ranking among the lowest. Part of the nonresponder group also had normalized T-cell clonal expansion that was low.

There are 16 residues in the CDR3. Germline lookup yields CDR1 SGDLS and CDR2 YYNGEE. V lost 0 bases, J lost 2 bases, and 11 bases lay in between. The V gene is TRBV9, the J gene TRBJ2-2, with no clear D. The sequencing here drew on CD4+ or CD8+ T cells sorted from blood, taken in a trial of the OX40 agonist ivuxolimab. The clonotype comes from an adult with an advanced solid tumor such as melanoma, head and neck, liver or kidney cancer. CDR3 loop: CASSVVGWGNTGELFF. The CDR3 region has the DNA TGTGCCAGCAGCGTAGTAGGTTGGGGAAACACCGGGGAGCTGTTTTTT.